One sample yielded the 2 T cell receptor beta chains listed below, sequenced in a study of blood T cell repertoires in COVID-19. The method was immunoSEQ multiplex PCR; TCRdb's version includes in-frame clones alone and lacks a portion of them. The data show some 300,000 clones, roughly 90% seen once. Sequencing was carried out using peripheral blood. The receptors stem from a woman in her 30s with COVID-19, enrolled during active disease.

This chain's CDR3 is CASRWRAALSDTQYF. The DNA of the CDR3 is TGTGCCAGCAGATGGCGCGCGGCACTCTCAGATACGCAGTATTTT. The rearrangement links TRBV2 to TRBJ2-3; D is ambiguous. Germline loops: CDR1 SNHLY, CDR2 FYNNEI. V shed 6 bases and J shed 4 bases, with 17 bases lying between them. This CDR3 contains 15 residues.

The rearrangement uses TRBV19 and TRBJ1-1; TRBD1 matches at 7 bases. The germline gives CDR1 LNHDA, CDR2 SQIVND (reference sequence). This CDR3 contains 14 residues. V lost 7 bases to trimming and J lost 4 bases; unmatched junction nucleotides: 9. CDR3: CASTHRTGGTEAFF. DNA of the CDR3: TGTGCCAGTACCCATAGGACAGGTGGCACTGAAGCTTTCTTT. Using reference TRBV19 and TRBJ1-1 for the parts outside the CDR3, the full variable domain is DGGITQSPKYLFRKEGQNVTLSCEQNLNHDAMYWYRQDPGQGLRLIYYSQIVNDFQKGDIAEGYSVSREKKESFPLTVTSAQKNPTAFYLCASTHRTGGTEAFFGQGTRLTVV.